One and the same sample provided the 21 T cell receptor beta chains below, sequenced in a study of a mutant IDH1 vaccine in newly diagnosed glioma. Time point here: baseline, week 1 (first vaccination visit). As to treatment: pre-vaccination baseline after standard-of-care therapy. Some clones are missing from TCRdb's copy, which holds only in-frame ones; the method was immunoSEQ multiplex PCR. The table has some 19,000 clones, 70% to 85% seen once. Sequenced material: PBMCs, taken from a glioma patient treated with radiotherapy, temozolomide or both. The receptor set was obtained from a man aged 40-49 years with glioma.

The chain couples TRBV19 to TRBJ1-1; D not resolved. The germline V and J ends were trimmed by 0 bases and 7 bases, with 9 bases remaining between them. Germline CDR1 and CDR2: LNHDA and SQIVND (reference sequence). This CDR3 is 13 amino acids long. Here the CDR3 DNA reads TGTGCCAGTAGTATAGATCCGGGTTTTGAAGCTTTCTTT. Protein: CASSIDPGFEAFF.

The J gene is TRBJ1-1, the V gene TRBV19, with no clear D. The CDR3 covers 11 residues. V lost 3 bases and J 8 bases, leaving 7 bases between the germline ends. Looked up from germline, CDR1 is LNHDA and CDR2 is SQIVND (reference sequence). CDR3 in DNA: TGTGCCAGTAGTATGCGAATCGAAGCTTTCTTT. Its translation: CASSMRIEAFF. Drawing the rest from reference TRBV19 and TRBJ1-1, the complete variable domain is DGGITQSPKYLFRKEGQNVTLSCEQNLNHDAMYWYRQDPGQGLRLIYYSQIVNDFQKGDIAEGYSVSREKKESFPLTVTSAQKNPTAFYLCASSMRIEAFFGQGTRLTVV.

This clone has only one observation. The chain is built from TRBV5-8 and TRBJ2-3; tentatively, D is TRBD1 (6 bases). The ends were cut back, 4 bases at V and 0 bases at J, with 21 bases in the middle. The germline V gene has CDR1 SGHTS and CDR2 YDEGEE. CDR3 length: 18 residues. The CDR3 sequence is CASSPPGHYFPSTDTQYF. CDR3 in DNA: TGTGCCAGCAGCCCTCCGGGACACTACTTTCCTAGCACAGATACGCAGTATTTT.

The chain couples TRBV2 to TRBJ1-2; D perhaps matches TRBD1 (5 bases). The CDR3 contains 13 residues. V was trimmed by 3 bases and J by 4 bases, leaving 9 bases between them. CDR1 SNHLY and CDR2 FYNNEI come from the germline V gene. The CDR3 reads CASSEWGSYGYTF. The DNA of the CDR3 is TGTGCCAGCAGTGAGTGGGGGAGCTATGGCTACACCTTC.

V is TRBV29-1 and J is TRBJ1-1, with 9 bases identical to TRBD1. CDR1 SQVTM and CDR2 ANQGSEA come from the germline V gene. The length of the CDR3 is 13 residues. The CDR3 region has the DNA TGCGGATCGGGACAGGGAGGCGGCACTGAAGCTTTCTTT. As protein: CGSGQGGGTEAFF.

V gene TRBV7-2 combines with J gene TRBJ2-3, with D uncertain. V lost 5 bases, J lost 7 bases, and 10 bases lay in between. CDR1 SGHTA and CDR2 FQGNSA come from the germline V gene. The CDR3 is made up of 12 amino acids. CDR3 coding DNA: TGTGCCAGCAGCCCGGCGCCATATACGCAGTATTTT. Its protein is CASSPAPYTQYF.

The chain has TRBV30 and TRBJ2-2, with a weak D call TRBD1 (5 bases). Germline values: CDR1 GTSNPN, CDR2 SVGIG (reference sequence). V lost 0 bases to trimming and J lost 3 bases, with 8 bases between them. The CDR3 sequence is 14 residues long. The DNA of the CDR3 is TGTGCCTGGAGTGTACAGGTGGACACCGGGGAGCTGTTTTTT. The encoded protein is CAWSVQVDTGELFF.

J is TRBJ1-5 and V is TRBV28, with 11 positions matching TRBD1. V was clipped by 6 bases and J by 4 bases; unmatched bases: 11. This CDR3 is built from 17 residues. Germline V CDR1 and CDR2: MDHEN, SYDVKM. CDR3 in DNA: TGTGCCAGCAGCACTGGGACAGGGGGAAAGGCAAATCAGCCCCAGCATTTT. It codes for CASSTGTGGKANQPQHF.

The CDR3 sequence: CSVVRGTEAFF. The CDR3 DNA follows: TGCAGCGTTGTCAGGGGTACTGAAGCTTTCTTT. This chain uses TRBV29-1 with TRBJ1-1; tentatively, D is TRBD1 (6 bases). CDR1 SQVTM and CDR2 ANQGSEA come from the germline V gene. The V end lost 4 bases, the J end lost 5 bases, and 8 bases lay between the germline ends. This CDR3 has 11 residues.

The chain uses TRBV6-1 and TRBJ1-1; the D gene is possibly TRBD1 (5 bases). V was clipped by 6 bases and J by 4 bases, with 12 bases between them. Germline CDR1 MNHNS, CDR2 SASEGT. The CDR3 spans 13 residues. In nucleotides, the CDR3 is TGTGCCAGCAGCGCGGCAGGGCCCACTGAAGCTTTCTTT. Translating it yields CASSAAGPTEAFF.

V is TRBV5-1 and J is TRBJ1-6; the match to TRBD1 covers 7 bases. CDR3 size: 16 residues. V lost 3 bases, J lost 0 bases, and 3 bases stayed unmatched. CDR1 SGHRS and CDR2 YFSETQ come from the germline V gene. The CDR3 loop reads CASSSRDSSYNSPLHF. The CDR3 DNA is TGCGCCAGCAGCTCCCGGGACAGCTCCTATAATTCACCCCTCCACTTT.

This sequence joins TRBV5-1 and TRBJ2-5; D is tentatively TRBD1 or TRBD2 (5 bases each). Germline loops: CDR1 SGHRS, CDR2 YFSETQ. This CDR3 region has 13 residues. The V end was cut by 3 bases, the J end by 3 bases, with 9 bases between. The CDR3 sequence: CASSWMGEETQYF. For the CDR3, the DNA is TGCGCCAGCAGCTGGATGGGGGAAGAGACCCAGTACTTC.

This chain uses TRBV18 with TRBJ1-2; 10 bases are a match to TRBD1. CDR3 size: 14 residues. Germline V gives CDR1 KGHSH, CDR2 LQKENI. The trim removed 3 bases at V and 2 bases at J, leaving 0 bases unmatched. The CDR3 coding sequence is TGTGCCAGCTCACCGGACAGGGGGAACTATGGCTACACCTTC. Amino acids: CASSPDRGNYGYTF.

The chain is built from TRBV10-3 and TRBJ2-3; D is possibly TRBD2 (5 bases). The germline CDR1 and CDR2 sequences are ENHRY and SYGVKD. Trimming shortened V by 8 bases and J by 1 base, and 10 bases separated the two germline ends. The CDR3 consists of 13 residues. Written as DNA, the CDR3 is TGTGCCATCCGTCCAGCGGGCACAGATACGCAGTATTTT. Its protein product is CAIRPAGTDTQYF.

The gene calls are TRBV2 and TRBJ2-7; TRBD2 matches 7 bases. The CDR3 is made up of 13 amino acids. The trim removed 7 bases at V and 2 bases at J, leaving 5 bases unmatched. Germline V gives CDR1 SNHLY, CDR2 FYNNEI. The CDR3 coding sequence is TGTGCCAGCAAACTAGCGCGTACCTACGAGCAGTACTTC. It translates to CASKLARTYEQYF.

This clone was seen a single time. The CDR3 loop reads CSGGQAHTEAFF. Written as DNA, the CDR3 is TGCAGCGGTGGACAGGCGCACACTGAAGCTTTCTTT. The chain uses TRBV29-1 and TRBJ1-1, with TRBD1 matching over 7 bases. The CDR3 runs to 12 residues. After removal of 7 bases from V and 3 bases from J, the junction contained 5 bases not matched to a gene. CDR1 is SQVTM and CDR2 is ANQGSEA in the germline V gene.

This sequence joins TRBV28 and TRBJ1-5; tentative D call: TRBD1 (5 bases). The CDR3 runs to 18 residues. V was shortened by 2 bases and J by 2 bases, with 19 bases between the two germline ends. In germline, CDR1 is MDHEN, CDR2 SYDVKM. This CDR3 is CASSLRHKTGGGNQPQHF. DNA for the CDR3: TGTGCCAGCAGTTTACGTCACAAAACAGGCGGCGGCAATCAGCCCCAGCATTTT.

This clone was picked up one time. The chain joins TRBV5-6 to TRBJ1-4; D possibly corresponds to TRBD1 (5 bases). V was cut by 4 bases and J by 8 bases, with 12 bases left in between. Germline values: CDR1 SGHDT, CDR2 YYEEEE. This CDR3 has 13 residues. The CDR3 nucleotides are TGTGCCAGCAGCGGGGGGATCAGGGAAAAACTGTTTTTT. Its translation is CASSGGIREKLFF.

The sample holds one count of this clone. This chain connects TRBV7-2 to TRBJ1-1; D is uncertain. Per the germline V gene, CDR1 is SGHTA and CDR2 is FQGNSA. V dropped 3 bases and J dropped 1 base, with 15 bases sitting between them. The CDR3 loop spans 16 amino acids. As DNA, the CDR3 is TGTGCCAGCAGCTTGGGATGGGGTAGGACGAACACTGAAGCTTTCTTT. Protein sequence: CASSLGWGRTNTEAFF.

The gene calls are TRBV6-5 and TRBJ2-7; 8 nucleotides align to TRBD2. V lost 0 bases, J lost 2 bases, and 6 bases stayed unmatched. The CDR3 loop spans 16 amino acids. From germline, CDR1 is MNHEY and CDR2 SVGAGI. CDR3 sequence reads: CASSYSPSGGAYEQYF. CDR3 in DNA: TGTGCCAGCAGTTACTCCCCGTCGGGGGGGGCCTACGAGCAGTACTTC.

This chain joins TRBV6-6 and TRBJ1-1; 8 bases map to TRBD1. CDR3 length equals 14 residues. V trimming: 0 bases; J trimming: 3 bases; junction bases outside the gene matches: 0. Germline lookup yields CDR1 MNHNY and CDR2 SVGAGI (reference sequence). This CDR3 is CASSYSTGDTEAFF. DNA for the CDR3: TGTGCCAGCAGTTACTCGACAGGGGACACTGAAGCTTTCTTT.